This entry lists 29 T cell receptor beta chains sequenced from one sample in a study of blood T cell repertoires in COVID-19. Sequencing used immunoSEQ multiplex PCR; TCRdb keeps in-frame clones, though not all of them. The table has about 200,000 clones, more than 80% seen once; the top ten hold around 0.5%. Sequencing was done on a sample of peripheral blood. The source of these receptors is a man aged 50 to 59 with acute or convalescent COVID-19.

The CDR3 region is CASSLGGEQETQYF. The CDR3 DNA reads TGTGCCAGCAGCTTAGGAGGTGAACAAGAGACCCAGTACTTC. The V and J genes are TRBV7-3 and TRBJ2-5; D possibly corresponds to TRBD2 (5 bases). From germline, CDR1 is SGHTA and CDR2 FQGTGA. The CDR3 extends over 14 amino acids. The ends were cut back, 2 bases at V and 2 bases at J, with 9 bases in the middle.

V gene TRBV7-2 combines with J gene TRBJ1-2; 10 bases align to TRBD1. This CDR3 region has 14 residues. CDR1 is SGHTA, CDR2 FQGNSA, per germline. With V trimmed by 5 bases and J by 5 bases, 5 bases remained unmatched. CDR3 residues: CASSPDRGHYGYTF. CDR3 in DNA: TGTGCCAGCAGCCCCGACAGGGGGCATTATGGCTACACCTTC.

About this clone: Mismatch with germline at one junction end may stem from a read error. V and J are TRBV28 and TRBJ2-6; 7 bases are shared with TRBD1. Germline CDR1 is MDHEN and CDR2 is SYDVKM. This CDR3 has 14 residues. DNA of the CDR3: TGTGCCAGCAGCACAGGGGCTGGGGCCAACGTCCCGACTTTC. Encoded protein: CASSTGAGANVPTF.

The chain recombines TRBV18 with TRBJ2-5, with 12 positions matching TRBD2. CDR1 and CDR2 (germline): KGHSH, LQKENI. This CDR3 has 15 residues. After removal of 0 bases from V and 5 bases from J, the junction contained 1 base not matched to a gene. CDR3 region: CASSPPTSGGETQYF. DNA of the CDR3: TGTGCCAGCTCACCACCGACTAGCGGGGGTGAGACCCAGTACTTC.

Concerning this clone: At the DNA level, this CDR3 is encoded by other sequences in the same sample as well. The chain uses TRBV7-9 and TRBJ1-1; tentative D call: TRBD1 (6 bases). The CDR3 extends over 13 amino acids. Germline-derived CDR1 and CDR2 are SEHNR and FQNEAQ (reference sequence). V was trimmed by 5 bases and J by 2 bases, leaving 9 bases between them. In DNA form, the CDR3 reads TGTGCCAGCAGCCCACAGGGAAACACTGAAGCTTTCTTT. It encodes CASSPQGNTEAFF.

This rearrangement joins TRBV4-1 to TRBJ2-7, with D tentatively TRBD1 (5 bases). V was shortened by 0 bases and J by 5 bases, with 17 bases between the two germline ends. The germline V gene has CDR1 MGHRA and CDR2 YSYEKL. The CDR3 is 16 residues long. CDR3 bases: TGCGCCAGCAGCCAAGATGGTCTTGGGGCGGTGGACGAGCAGTACTTC. This sequence encodes CASSQDGLGAVDEQYF.

The gene calls are TRBV11-2 and TRBJ2-1; D is undetermined. Trimming took off 10 bases at V and 7 bases at J, with 14 bases between the two ends. The CDR3 contains 12 residues. Germline V lookup: CDR1 SGHAT, CDR2 FQNNGV. The CDR3 DNA sequence: TGTGCCACCGCCTATAGAGCTAATGAGCAGTTCTTC. This translates into CATAYRANEQFF.

The V gene is TRBV6-5, the J gene TRBJ2-1; 8 positions match TRBD1. From germline, CDR1 is MNHEY and CDR2 SVGAGI. The junction had 11 bases not matched to a gene; V was cut back by 0 bases and J by 10 bases. The CDR3 spans 16 residues. CDR3 DNA sequence: TGTGCCAGCAGTTACTCGTTCGGGACAGGCATGTGGGAGCAGTTCTTC. As protein: CASSYSFGTGMWEQFF.

CDR3 nucleotides: TGTGCCAGCAGCCCTTGGACAGGGAGGACCACTGAAGCTTTCTTT. Protein product: CASSPWTGRTTEAFF. This chain connects TRBV7-2 to TRBJ1-1, with 8 bases fitting TRBD1. Germline V gene data show CDR1 as SGHTA and CDR2 as FQGNSA. J gave up 4 bases and V 5 bases, and 9 bases lay outside the gene matches. This CDR3 comprises 15 residues.

The count of this clone is one. V usage is TRBV19 and J usage is TRBJ1-1; 10 bases are a match to TRBD1. The germline V gene has CDR1 LNHDA and CDR2 SQIVND (reference sequence). There are 16 residues in the CDR3. The junction had 8 bases not matched to a gene; V was cut back by 3 bases and J by 4 bases. CDR3 coding DNA: TGTGCCAGTAGTATCGGTGTGGGGACAGGGGCCACTGAAGCTTTCTTT. Translating gives CASSIGVGTGATEAFF.

The chain couples TRBV6-2 or TRBV6-3 to TRBJ2-2; 7 bases agree with TRBD2. Germline trimming cut 4 bases from V and 6 bases from J; bases unmatched to any gene: 5. The CDR3 loop spans 14 amino acids. From germline, CDR1 is MNHEY and CDR2 SVGEGT. The CDR3 coding sequence is TGTGCCAGCAGTTCCCTTGGACTAGCCGGGGAGCTGTTTTTT. Translating gives CASSSLGLAGELFF.

This rearrangement joins TRBV24-1 to TRBJ2-1, with 9 bases matching TRBD2. The CDR3 covers 17 residues. Germline CDR1 reads KGHDR; CDR2 reads SFDVKD. Losses at the gene ends were 3 bases for V and 10 bases for J; bases not matched to a gene: 15. The CDR3 region has the DNA TGTGCCACCAGTGATCTTCTCTCGCGGGAGGGCCTCGGGGAGCAGTTCTTC. Translated: CATSDLLSREGLGEQFF.

The chain employs TRBV18 and TRBJ2-5, with 8 bases that match TRBD2. From germline, CDR1 is KGHSH and CDR2 LQKENI. This CDR3 region has 13 residues. In nucleotides, the CDR3 is TGTGCGGCGTCCGGGACTAGGGAAGAGACCCAGTACTTC. Its protein is CAASGTREETQYF.

This chain uses TRBV27 with TRBJ1-1; 9 nucleotides align to TRBD1. With V trimmed by 5 bases and J by 7 bases, 8 bases remained unmatched. The CDR3 sequence is 14 residues long. Germline assignment: CDR1 MNHEY and CDR2 SMNVEV (reference sequence). The CDR3 region has the DNA TGTGCCAGCAGTCCTCGACAGGGGGGGGATGAAGCTTTCTTT. It yields the protein CASSPRQGGDEAFF.

This chain connects TRBV11-2 to TRBJ2-3; 9 bases line up with TRBD2. This CDR3 spans 17 amino acids. Germline V lookup: CDR1 SGHAT, CDR2 FQNNGV. V dropped 4 bases and J dropped 3; count of bases not matched to a gene: 11. CDR3 DNA sequence: TGTGCCAGCAGCTCCGACCCCGCTAGCGGGATAACAGATACGCAGTATTTT. Amino acid sequence: CASSSDPASGITDTQYF.

CDR3 residues: CASSGTSYNEQFF. CDR3 bases: TGCGCCAGCAGCGGGACTAGTTACAATGAGCAGTTCTTC. The chain couples TRBV5-1 to TRBJ2-1; 8 bases are shared with TRBD2. V lost 4 bases, J lost 4 bases, and 1 base stayed unmatched. There are 13 residues in the CDR3. CDR1 is SGHRS, CDR2 YFSETQ, per germline. Supplemented by reference TRBV5-1 and TRBJ2-1, the full variable domain reads KAGVTQTPRYLIKTRGQQVTLSCSPISGHRSVSWYQQTPGQGLQFLFEYFSETQRNKGNFPGRFSGRQFSNSRSEMNVSTLELGDSALYLCASSGTSYNEQFFGPGTRLTVL.

V and J are TRBV10-3 and TRBJ1-6, with D perhaps matching TRBD1 (6 bases). V lost 0 bases, J lost 8 bases, and 11 bases lay in between. The CDR3 is 15 amino acids. Germline V gives CDR1 ENHRY, CDR2 SYGVKD. CDR3 sequence: CAISESGQGHSPLHF. In DNA, the CDR3 is TGTGCCATCAGTGAGTCCGGCCAGGGGCATTCACCCCTCCACTTT.

The V call is TRBV4-1, the J call TRBJ1-4; 8 bases are shared with TRBD1. This CDR3 comprises 16 residues. The V gene's germline CDR1 is MGHRA and CDR2 YSYEKL. V lost 4 bases to trimming and J lost 7 bases; unmatched junction nucleotides: 11. Here the CDR3 DNA reads TGCGCCAGCAGCCGCAACACAGGGGGTGAGGGTGAAAAACTGTTTTTT. Protein sequence: CASSRNTGGEGEKLFF.

The chain has TRBV7-8 and TRBJ1-6; weak D call: TRBD1 (6 bases). Germline CDR1 is SGHVS and CDR2 is FQNEAQ. The CDR3 has 17 residues. Trimming took 1 base from V and 2 from J, leaving 12 bases between them. The CDR3 nucleotides read TGTGCCAGCAGCTTAGGGGAACAGGGACCCTATAATTCACCCCTCCACTTT. Protein product: CASSLGEQGPYNSPLHF.

The chain links TRBV6-5 to TRBJ1-1, with 8 nucleotides matching TRBD1. The CDR3 has 12 amino acids. J lost 13 bases, V lost 6 bases, and 10 bases had no gene match. Germline-derived CDR1 and CDR2 are MNHEY and SVGAGI. Here the CDR3 DNA reads TGTGCCAGCAGACACGACAGGGGCGGGGTTTTCTTT. Amino acid sequence: CASRHDRGGVFF.

V is TRBV18 and J is TRBJ2-7; 11 nucleotides align to TRBD2. CDR3 length: 16 residues. Germline CDR1 reads KGHSH; CDR2 reads LQKENI. With 2 bases clipped from V and 0 bases from J, the junction kept 3 bases outside the gene matches. Written as DNA, the CDR3 is TGTGCCAGCTCACCAATAGCGGGGGGGCCCTCCTACGAGCAGTACGTC. Its translation is CASSPIAGGPSYEQYV.

V gene TRBV7-8 combines with J gene TRBJ2-7, with 8 bases matching TRBD2. This CDR3 has 15 residues. CDR1 is SGHVS and CDR2 is FQNEAQ in the germline V gene. J was trimmed by 0 bases and V by 1 base; bases with no gene match: 2. CDR3 amino acids: CASSLGAGGSYEQYF. The CDR3 DNA reads as TGTGCCAGCAGCTTAGGGGCGGGAGGCTCCTACGAGCAGTACTTC. Supplemented by reference TRBV7-8 and TRBJ2-7, the full variable domain reads GAGVSQSPRYKVAKRGQDVALRCDPISGHVSLFWYQQALGQGPEFLTYFQNEAQLDKSGLPSDRFFAERPEGSVSTLKIQRTQQEDSAVYLCASSLGAGGSYEQYFGPGTRLTVT.

The V gene is TRBV7-2, the J gene TRBJ1-1; TRBD1 matches 9 bases. V lost 5 bases to trimming and J lost 6 bases; unmatched junction nucleotides: 7. CDR1 SGHTA and CDR2 FQGNSA come from the germline V gene. The CDR3 spans 14 residues. The CDR3 coding sequence is TGTGCCAGCAGCACCCGACAGGGGGTGGCTGAAGCTTTCTTT. Protein: CASSTRQGVAEAFF.

The genes are TRBV6-2 or TRBV6-3 and TRBJ1-5; a possible D gene is TRBD1 (6 bases). In germline, CDR1 is MNHEY, CDR2 SVGEGT. V was trimmed by 6 bases and J by 2 bases, leaving 14 bases between them. There are 15 residues in the CDR3. The CDR3 DNA sequence: TGTGCCAGCAGCAGCTACAGGGTCGGCAATCAGCCCCAGCATTTT. This translates into CASSSYRVGNQPQHF.

The rearrangement uses TRBV6-6 and TRBJ2-7; 10 nucleotides agree with TRBD1. CDR1 and CDR2 from the germline V gene are MNHNY and SVGAGI (reference sequence). V was clipped by 7 bases and J by 3 bases; unmatched bases: 12. The CDR3 loop spans 16 amino acids. This chain's CDR3 is CASNNPRTGGIYEQYV. The CDR3 coding sequence is TGTGCCAGCAACAATCCCCGGACAGGGGGTATCTACGAGCAGTACGTC.

This rearrangement joins TRBV21-1 to TRBJ1-3; the table's D call, TRBD1, has no DNA check behind it. TRBV21-1 has pseudogene status. This CDR3 contains 17 residues. The CDR3 DNA reads as TGTGCCAGCAGCAGGGGGGACAGGGGGAACTCTGGAAACACCATATATTTT. It specifies CASSRGDRGNSGNTIYF.

The chain has TRBV7-9 and TRBJ1-3; D remains unclear. CDR3 length: 16 residues. V was cut by 4 bases and J by 4 bases, with 17 bases left in between. Germline V lookup: CDR1 SEHNR, CDR2 FQNEAQ (reference sequence). CDR3 region: CASSSPDFGRGNTIYF. CDR3 in DNA: TGTGCCAGCAGCTCACCTGACTTCGGAAGGGGAAACACCATATATTTT. Looking up the rest from reference TRBV7-9 and TRBJ1-3 gives the full variable domain: DTGVSQNPRHKITKRGQNVTFRCDPISEHNRLYWYRQTLGQGPEFLTYFQNEAQLEKSRLLSDRFSAERPKGSFSTLEIQRTEQGDSAMYLCASSSPDFGRGNTIYFGEGSWLTVV.

Of note for this clone: Different DNA sequences within this sample yield the same CDR3. J is TRBJ1-4 and V is TRBV5-1; 9 nucleotides align to TRBD1. V shed 0 bases and J 2 bases; nucleotides not matched to a gene: 2. The CDR3 contains 16 residues. Per germline, CDR1 SGHRS and CDR2 YFSETQ. CDR3 residues: CASSLAGQGTNEKLFF. CDR3 in DNA: TGCGCCAGCAGCTTGGCAGGACAGGGGACTAATGAAAAACTGTTTTTT.

V and J are TRBV5-1 and TRBJ2-7, with D possibly TRBD2 on 5 matching bases. The V end lost 0 bases, the J end lost 7 bases, and 11 bases lay between the germline ends. The CDR3 sequence is 13 residues long. The germline V gene encodes CDR1 SGHRS and CDR2 YFSETQ. The CDR3 sequence: CASSLDMGAEQYV. The CDR3 DNA reads TGCGCCAGCAGCTTGGATATGGGAGCTGAGCAGTACGTC.